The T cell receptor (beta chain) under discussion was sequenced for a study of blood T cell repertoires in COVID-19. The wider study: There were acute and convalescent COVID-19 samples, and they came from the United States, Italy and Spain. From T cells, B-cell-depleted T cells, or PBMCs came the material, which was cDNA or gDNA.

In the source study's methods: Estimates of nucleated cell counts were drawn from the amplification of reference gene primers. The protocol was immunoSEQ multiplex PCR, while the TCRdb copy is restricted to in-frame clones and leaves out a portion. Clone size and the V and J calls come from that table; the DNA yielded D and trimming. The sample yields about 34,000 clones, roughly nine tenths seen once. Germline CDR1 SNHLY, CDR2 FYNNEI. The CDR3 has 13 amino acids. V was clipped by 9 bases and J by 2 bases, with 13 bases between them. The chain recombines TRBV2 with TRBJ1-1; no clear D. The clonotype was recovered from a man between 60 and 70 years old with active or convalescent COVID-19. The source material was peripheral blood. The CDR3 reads CASLEGANTEAFF. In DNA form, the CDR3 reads TGTGCCAGTCTGGAGGGAGCTAACACTGAAGCTTTCTTT. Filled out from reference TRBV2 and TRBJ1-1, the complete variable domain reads EPEVTQTPSHQVTQMGQEVILRCVPISNHLYFYWYRQILGQKVEFLVSFYNNEISEKSEIFDDQFSVERPDGSNFTLKIRSTKLEDSAMYFCASLEGANTEAFFGQGTRLTVV.